The 22 T cell receptor beta chains listed next were all sequenced from one sample in a study of T-cell reconstitution after alpha-beta-depleted transplantation in children (dated by TCRdb to the mid-2010s). The library was made by PCR. Sequencing was carried out with an Illumina HiSeq 2500. TCR libraries were prepared with molecular barcoding, using unique molecular identifiers to normalize TCRbeta repertoire quantification. Starting from the raw public reads, TCRdb applied fastp trimming at Q25, assembled clones with MiXCR and retained in-frame beta chains. Each entry merges the rows of one CDR3 protein and shows their most common DNA and genes. In this sample the table shows around 140,000 distinct CDR3 sequences, around 10% of which occur a single time. The ten largest make up about a sixth of the sample. What the treatment or condition label conveys for this sample: allogeneic hematopoietic cell transplantation with graft depleted of TCRalphabeta T cells and CD19 B cells.

Sequencing used PBMCs, mostly from graft donor cells, obtained 180 days after TCRalphabeta/CD19-depleted stem cell transplant. The receptors stem from a female patient aged 2-9 years who had a stem cell transplant for congenital amegakaryocytic thrombocytopenia, so the T cells may come from the graft donor.

The chain carries TRBV11-2 and TRBJ2-7; TRBD1 aligns across 10 bases. From germline, CDR1 is SGHAT and CDR2 FQNNGV. The CDR3 is made up of 18 amino acids. The J segment lost 4 bases and the V segment lost 5 bases, leaving 17 bases of the junction unmatched. For the CDR3, the DNA is TGTGCCAGCAGCCTAGGAGCTTTTCGGGACAGGGGACCTTACGAGCAGTACTTC. It is translated as CASSLGAFRDRGPYEQYF.

In this sample, this clonotype turned up a few times. This chain connects TRBV28 to TRBJ2-3; 8 nucleotides align to TRBD2. With V trimmed by 10 bases and J by 2 bases, 5 bases remained unmatched. The CDR3 spans 13 residues. CDR1 MDHEN and CDR2 SYDVKM come from the germline V gene. Here the CDR3 reads CAIVAGHTDTQYF. In nucleotides, the CDR3 is TGTGCCATTGTAGCGGGGCACACAGATACGCAGTATTTT.

The sample holds many counts of this clonotype. The DNA of the CDR3 is TGTGCCAGCTCACCGGCGGGACAGGGGGCTGAAGCTTTCTTT. The encoded protein is CASSPAGQGAEAFF. V and J are TRBV18 and TRBJ1-1, with 11 bases fitting TRBD1. After removal of 3 bases from V and 6 bases from J, the junction contained 3 bases not matched to a gene. The CDR3 has 14 residues. From germline, CDR1 is KGHSH and CDR2 LQKENI.

This clonotype was picked up many times. This chain joins TRBV12-3 or TRBV12-4 and TRBJ2-5; TRBD2 matches at 10 bases. The CDR3 length is 15 residues. The ends lost 2 bases at V and 4 bases at J; junction bases unmatched: 4. DNA for the CDR3: TGTGCCAGCAGTTTATCTAGCGGGAGTCGAGAGACCCAGTACTTC. Translated: CASSLSSGSRETQYF.

The chain has TRBV11-2 and TRBJ2-7; TRBD2 matches at 10 bases. This CDR3 comprises 16 residues. J gave up 2 bases and V 3 bases, and 7 bases lay outside the gene matches. CDR1 is SGHAT and CDR2 is FQNNGV in the germline V gene. The CDR3 bases are TGTGCCAGCAGCTTGGGGTCTAGCGGGAGAGCCTACGAGCAGTACTTC. It encodes CASSLGSSGRAYEQYF.

This clonotype was detected many times. The genes are TRBV12-3 or TRBV12-4 and TRBJ2-1; 8 bases are a match to TRBD2. V lost 2 bases, J lost 9 bases, and 27 bases stayed unmatched. The CDR3 runs 21 residues. The CDR3 region is CASSLQWAGGPSPGAISEQFF. CDR3 DNA: TGTGCCAGCAGTTTACAGTGGGCGGGAGGACCTTCCCCGGGGGCGATCAGTGAGCAGTTCTTC.

This clonotype was counted ten times or more. This sequence joins TRBV20-1 and TRBJ2-2, with 10 bases lining up with TRBD2. CDR1 is DFQATT, CDR2 SNEGSKA, per germline (reference sequence). The trim removed 3 bases at V and 5 bases at J, leaving 9 bases unmatched. The CDR3 runs 16 residues. The CDR3 here is CSASSSGGPSTGELFF. In DNA form, the CDR3 reads TGCAGTGCTAGCTCTAGCGGGGGACCCTCGACCGGGGAGCTGTTTTTT.

The CDR3 protein is CASSKLGPGFNTEAFF. In nucleotides, the CDR3 is TGTGCCAGCAGTAAATTAGGTCCAGGTTTTAACACTGAAGCTTTCTTT. This sequence joins TRBV2 and TRBJ1-1; D gene uncertain. CDR1 and CDR2 (germline): SNHLY, FYNNEI. The CDR3 contains 16 residues. V was cut by 5 bases and J by 2 bases, with 18 bases left in between.

At least ten counts were recorded for this clonotype. V and J are TRBV20-1 and TRBJ2-1; 9 positions match TRBD1. After removal of 5 bases from V and 4 bases from J, the junction contained 9 bases not matched to a gene. This CDR3 comprises 15 residues. Germline CDR1 reads DFQATT; CDR2 reads SNEGSKA (reference sequence). CDR3 coding DNA: TGCAGTGCTCCGACAGGGGGATACCATTACAATGAGCAGTTCTTC. Translated: CSAPTGGYHYNEQFF.

This clonotype was recorded many times. The chain employs TRBV6-5 and TRBJ2-1; weak D call: TRBD1 (6 bases). Germline CDR1 reads MNHEY; CDR2 reads SVGAGI. This CDR3 spans 14 amino acids. V lost 2 bases and J lost 8, with 13 bases in between. CDR3 loop: CASSYSTGTYEQFF. CDR3 sequence (DNA): TGTGCCAGCAGTTACAGTACCGGGACATATGAGCAGTTCTTC.

Worth noting for this clonotype: Possible read error: a much larger clone is one base away. This chain links TRBV2 with TRBJ2-7; 10 bases are shared with TRBD2. Germline CDR1 SNHLY, CDR2 FYNNEI. The CDR3 is 16 amino acids. The CDR3 spells CASSEPGLASSHEQYF. DNA of the CDR3: TGTGCCAGCAGTGAACCGGGACTAGCGAGCTCCCACGAGCAGTACTTC.

The sample holds many counts of this clonotype. The chain employs TRBV24-1 and TRBJ2-3; 7 nucleotides match TRBD2. The CDR3 has 16 residues. Germline CDR1 KGHDR, CDR2 SFDVKD. Unmatched junction bases numbered 7, after V lost 5 bases and J lost 0 bases. The CDR3 protein is CATSGNLAESTDTQYF. The DNA for the CDR3 is TGTGCCACCAGTGGAAACCTAGCGGAGAGCACAGATACGCAGTATTTT.

This clonotype has ten or more counts. This CDR3 reads CATSDFRTHNEQFF. In DNA, the CDR3 is TGTGCCACCAGTGATTTCCGAACCCACAATGAGCAGTTCTTC. This rearrangement joins TRBV24-1 to TRBJ2-1; D is ambiguous. The V end lost 1 base, the J end lost 5 bases, and 8 bases lay between the germline ends. Germline V gene sequence: CDR1 KGHDR, CDR2 SFDVKD. CDR3 size: 14 residues.

This clonotype was recorded many times. This chain connects TRBV9 to TRBJ2-5, with 9 bases aligning to TRBD1. The CDR3 loop spans 14 amino acids. With V trimmed by 1 base and J by 4 bases, 2 bases remained unmatched. In germline, CDR1 is SGDLS, CDR2 YYNGEE. CDR3 nucleotides: TGTGCCAGCAGCGTAAGGACAGGGGCAGAGACCCAGTACTTC. Translation: CASSVRTGAETQYF.

The rearrangement joins TRBV20-1 to TRBJ1-2; 9 bases match TRBD1. CDR1 and CDR2 (germline): DFQATT, SNEGSKA (reference sequence). The CDR3 consists of 13 residues. With 6 bases clipped from V and 6 bases from J, the junction kept 8 bases outside the gene matches. The CDR3 loop is CSARDRAADGYTF. Written as DNA, the CDR3 is TGCAGTGCCCGGGACAGGGCCGCCGATGGCTACACCTTC.

This clonotype has at least ten counts. The chain recombines TRBV19 with TRBJ2-7; 8 nucleotides match TRBD2. V gave up 5 bases and J gave up 2 bases; unmatched junction bases: 5. Per the germline V gene, CDR1 is LNHDA and CDR2 is SQIVND (reference sequence). The CDR3 runs 14 residues. This CDR3 is CASSSAGGTYEQYF. CDR3 in DNA: TGTGCCAGTAGTTCCGCGGGAGGAACCTACGAGCAGTACTTC. Variable domain in full (rest from reference TRBV19 and TRBJ2-7): DGGITQSPKYLFRKEGQNVTLSCEQNLNHDAMYWYRQDPGQGLRLIYYSQIVNDFQKGDIAEGYSVSREKKESFPLTVTSAQKNPTAFYLCASSSAGGTYEQYFGPGTRLTVT.

The rearrangement uses TRBV29-1 and TRBJ1-4; TRBD1 is a possible D gene (5 bases). CDR1 and CDR2 from the germline V gene are SQVTM and ANQGSEA. V was trimmed by 4 bases and J by 2 bases, leaving 11 bases between them. CDR3 length: 14 amino acids. DNA of the CDR3: TGCAGCGTTGTTGCCCGGGGGACTAATGAAAAACTGTTTTTT. It specifies CSVVARGTNEKLFF.

The chain combines TRBV12-5 with TRBJ2-2, with 8 bases that match TRBD1. Trimming at V came to 5 bases and at J to 4 bases, leaving 6 bases not matched to a gene. The length of the CDR3 is 15 residues. Germline values: CDR1 LGHNT, CDR2 FRNRAP. The CDR3: CASGIWTGPTGELFF. The DNA of the CDR3 is TGTGCTAGTGGTATATGGACAGGGCCCACCGGGGAGCTGTTTTTT.

This clonotype was seen repeatedly, ten times or more. This sequence joins TRBV11-2 and TRBJ2-1; D may be TRBD1 or TRBD2 (7 bases each). The CDR3 is made up of 15 amino acids. CDR1 is SGHAT, CDR2 FQNNGV, per germline. Deletions cut 7 bases from V and 6 bases from J, with 19 bases between. The CDR3 loop reads CASTRGGPLSNEQFF. The CDR3 coding sequence is TGTGCCAGCACCAGGGGGGGGCCTTTGAGCAATGAGCAGTTCTTC.

This clonotype occurred a few times. The genes are TRBV5-1 and TRBJ2-6, with D unclear. CDR1 and CDR2 from the germline V gene are SGHRS and YFSETQ. The CDR3 length is 14 residues. V dropped 0 bases and J dropped 3 bases, with 4 bases sitting between them. In nucleotides, the CDR3 is TGCGCCAGCAGCTTGGGAGGTGGGGCCAACGTCCTGACTTTC. Translated: CASSLGGGANVLTF.

This clonotype was counted at least ten times. The chain carries TRBV27 and TRBJ2-5, with no clear D. Trimming removed 2 bases from V and 7 bases from J, with 11 bases in between. Germline lookup yields CDR1 MNHEY and CDR2 SMNVEV (reference sequence). This CDR3 comprises 13 residues. CDR3 DNA: TGTGCCAGCAGTTTACAACGCTCGGGGACCCAGTACTTC. Its protein is CASSLQRSGTQYF.

This clonotype was found many times. This chain joins TRBV6-2 or TRBV6-3 and TRBJ2-2; 8 nucleotides match TRBD1. The CDR3 is 13 residues long. The germline CDR1 and CDR2 sequences are MNHEY and SVGEGT. V trimming: 5 bases; J trimming: 6 bases; junction bases outside the gene matches: 2. DNA for the CDR3: TGTGCCAGCAGTAGACAGGGGTCCGGGGAGCTGTTTTTT. Translating it yields CASSRQGSGELFF.